This TCR beta chain was recovered during a study of cytomegalovirus exposure and HLA in healthy donors. The study ran its PCR with 60 Vbeta and 13 Jbeta primers. TCRdb's copy holds only in-frame clones and misses some; the assay was immunoSEQ multiplex PCR. The table lists about 140,000 clones, around 72% of them singletons. Study-wide points: The authors listed approximately 160 TCR beta chains as cytomegalovirus-associated. Another analysis was done later, and it associated approximately 15,000 TCR beta sequences with HLA alleles at 0.05 false discovery rate. In a later analysis, parvovirus B19, influenza, CMV and Epstein-Barr virus appeared linked to several top co-occurrence clusters.

Notes on this clone: The antigen is not known.

Germline CDR1 GTSNPN, CDR2 SVGIG (reference sequence). Trimming pared 0 bases from V and 4 bases from J, leaving 9 bases between. CDR3 length: 13 residues. The chain couples TRBV30 to TRBJ1-2; the D is unclear. The sequencing input was PBMCs. This TCR was recovered from a middle-aged man in good health and CMV-seronegative. The CDR3 nucleotides are TGTGCCTGGAGTGTATCTAGTGGCTATGGCTACACCTTC. Its protein is CAWSVSSGYGYTF. Drawing the rest from reference TRBV30 and TRBJ1-2, the complete variable domain is SQTIHQWPATLVQPVGSPLSLECTVEGTSNPNLYWYRQAAGRGLQLLFYSVGIGQISSEVPQNLSASRPQDRQFILSSKKLLLSDSGFYLCAWSVSSGYGYTFGSGTRLTVV.